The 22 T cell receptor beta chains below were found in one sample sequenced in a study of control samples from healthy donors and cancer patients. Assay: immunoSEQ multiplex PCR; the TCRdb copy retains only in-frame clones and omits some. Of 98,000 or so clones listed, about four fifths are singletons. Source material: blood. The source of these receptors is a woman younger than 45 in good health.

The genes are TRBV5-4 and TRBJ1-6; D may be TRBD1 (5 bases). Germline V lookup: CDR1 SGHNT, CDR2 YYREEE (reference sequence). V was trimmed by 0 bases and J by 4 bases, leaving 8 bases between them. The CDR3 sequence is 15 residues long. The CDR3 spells CASSLEGQYNSPLHF. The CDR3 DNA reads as TGTGCCAGCAGCTTGGAAGGACAATATAATTCACCCCTCCACTTT.

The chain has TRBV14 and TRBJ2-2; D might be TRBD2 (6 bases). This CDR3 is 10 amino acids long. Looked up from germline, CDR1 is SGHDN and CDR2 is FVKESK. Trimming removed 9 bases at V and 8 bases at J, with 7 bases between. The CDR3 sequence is CARGGGELFF. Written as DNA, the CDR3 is TGTGCCAGGGGAGGAGGGGAGCTGTTTTTT.

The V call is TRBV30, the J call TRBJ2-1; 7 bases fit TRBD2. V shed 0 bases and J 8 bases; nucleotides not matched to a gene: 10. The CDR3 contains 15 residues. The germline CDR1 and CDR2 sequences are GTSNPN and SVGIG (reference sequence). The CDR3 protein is CAWSVGLAVGDEQFF. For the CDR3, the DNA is TGTGCCTGGAGTGTAGGGCTAGCGGTGGGCGATGAGCAGTTCTTC.

CDR3 nucleotide sequence: TGTGCCAGCAGCTTACCCGGGCTCCCCCTCCACTTT. Protein: CASSLPGLPLHF. The rearrangement links TRBV7-2 to TRBJ1-6; D gene unclear. Germline values: CDR1 SGHTA, CDR2 FQGNSA. This CDR3 is built from 12 residues. V was trimmed by 2 bases and J by 13 bases, leaving 9 bases between them.

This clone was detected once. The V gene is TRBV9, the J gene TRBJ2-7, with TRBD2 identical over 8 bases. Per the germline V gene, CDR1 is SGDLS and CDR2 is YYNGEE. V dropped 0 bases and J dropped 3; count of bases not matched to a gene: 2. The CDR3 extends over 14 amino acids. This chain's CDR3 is CASSVAAGGYEQYF. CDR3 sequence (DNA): TGTGCCAGCAGCGTAGCGGCGGGGGGCTACGAGCAGTACTTC.

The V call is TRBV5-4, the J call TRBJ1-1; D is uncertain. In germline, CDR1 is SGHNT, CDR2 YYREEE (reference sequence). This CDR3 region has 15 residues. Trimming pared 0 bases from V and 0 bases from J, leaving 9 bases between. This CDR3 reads CASSLDRLMNTEAFF. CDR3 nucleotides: TGTGCCAGCAGCTTGGATCGGCTAATGAACACTGAAGCTTTCTTT.

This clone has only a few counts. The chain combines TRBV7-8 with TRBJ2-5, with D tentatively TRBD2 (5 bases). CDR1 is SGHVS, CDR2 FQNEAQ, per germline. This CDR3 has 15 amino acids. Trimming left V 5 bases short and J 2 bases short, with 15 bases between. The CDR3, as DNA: TGTGCCAGCAGCACCCTGGCGGGTCGGCAAGAGACCCAGTACTTC. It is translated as CASSTLAGRQETQYF.

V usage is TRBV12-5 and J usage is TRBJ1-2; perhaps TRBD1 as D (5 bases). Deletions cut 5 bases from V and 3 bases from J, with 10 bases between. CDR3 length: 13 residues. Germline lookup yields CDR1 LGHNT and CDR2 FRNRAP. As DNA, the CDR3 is TGTGCTAGTGGTGGGACGGGTGACTATGGCTACACCTTC. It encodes CASGGTGDYGYTF.

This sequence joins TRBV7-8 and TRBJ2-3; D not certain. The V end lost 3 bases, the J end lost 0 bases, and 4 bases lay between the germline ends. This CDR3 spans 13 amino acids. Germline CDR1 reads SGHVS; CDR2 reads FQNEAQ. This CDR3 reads CASSFDSTDTQYF. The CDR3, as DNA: TGTGCCAGCAGCTTCGACAGCACAGATACGCAGTATTTT.

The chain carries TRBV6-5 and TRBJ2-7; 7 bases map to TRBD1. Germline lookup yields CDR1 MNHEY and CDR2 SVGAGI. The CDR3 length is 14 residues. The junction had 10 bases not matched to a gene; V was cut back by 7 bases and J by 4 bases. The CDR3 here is CASNRQGVIYEQYF. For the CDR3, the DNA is TGTGCCAGCAATCGACAGGGAGTGATTTACGAGCAGTACTTC.

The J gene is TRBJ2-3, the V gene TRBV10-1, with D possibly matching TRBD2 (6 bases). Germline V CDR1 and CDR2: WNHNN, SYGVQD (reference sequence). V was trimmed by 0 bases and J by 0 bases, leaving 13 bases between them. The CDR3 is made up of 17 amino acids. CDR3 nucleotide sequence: TGCGCCAGCAGTGAGTCGAAGCCGGGGGTAAGCACAGATACGCAGTATTTT. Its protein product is CASSESKPGVSTDTQYF.

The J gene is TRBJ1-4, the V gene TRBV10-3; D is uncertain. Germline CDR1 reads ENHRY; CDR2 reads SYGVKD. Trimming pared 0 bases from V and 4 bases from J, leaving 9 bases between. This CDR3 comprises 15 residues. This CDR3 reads CAISESPRYNEKLFF. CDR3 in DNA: TGTGCCATCAGTGAGTCACCACGGTATAATGAAAAACTGTTTTTT.

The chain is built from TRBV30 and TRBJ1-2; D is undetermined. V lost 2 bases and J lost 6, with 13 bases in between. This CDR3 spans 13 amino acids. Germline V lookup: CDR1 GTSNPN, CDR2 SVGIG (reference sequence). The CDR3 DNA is TGTGCCTGGAGTTTCACAGTAACCCATGGCTACACCTTC. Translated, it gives CAWSFTVTHGYTF.

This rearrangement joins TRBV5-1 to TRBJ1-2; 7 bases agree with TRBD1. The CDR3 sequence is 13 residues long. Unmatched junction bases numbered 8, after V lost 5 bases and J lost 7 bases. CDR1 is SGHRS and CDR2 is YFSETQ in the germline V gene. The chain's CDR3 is CASRPDRIGGYTF. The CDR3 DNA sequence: TGCGCCAGCAGGCCGGACAGGATAGGTGGCTACACCTTC.

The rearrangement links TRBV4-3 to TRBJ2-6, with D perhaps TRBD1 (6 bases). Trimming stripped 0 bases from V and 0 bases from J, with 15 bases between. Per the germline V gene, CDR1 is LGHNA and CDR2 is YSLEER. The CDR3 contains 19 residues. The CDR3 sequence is CASSQDTGQSLSGANVLTF. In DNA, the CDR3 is TGCGCCAGCAGCCAAGACACCGGACAGAGCCTCTCTGGGGCCAACGTCCTGACTTTC.

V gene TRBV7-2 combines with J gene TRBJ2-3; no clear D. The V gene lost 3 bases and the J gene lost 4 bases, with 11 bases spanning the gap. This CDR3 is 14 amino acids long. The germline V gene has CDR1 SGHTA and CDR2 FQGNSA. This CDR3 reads CASSFGPSADTQYF. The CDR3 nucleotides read TGTGCCAGCAGCTTCGGCCCCTCCGCAGATACGCAGTATTTT.

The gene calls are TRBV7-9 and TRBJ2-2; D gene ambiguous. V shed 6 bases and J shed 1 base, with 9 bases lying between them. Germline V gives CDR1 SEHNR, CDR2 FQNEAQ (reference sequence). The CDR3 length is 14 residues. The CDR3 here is CASRPSGNTGELFF. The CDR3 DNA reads TGTGCCAGCAGGCCATCAGGGAACACCGGGGAGCTGTTTTTT. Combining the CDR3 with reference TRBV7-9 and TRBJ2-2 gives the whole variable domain DTGVSQNPRHKITKRGQNVTFRCDPISEHNRLYWYRQTLGQGPEFLTYFQNEAQLEKSRLLSDRFSAERPKGSFSTLEIQRTEQGDSAMYLCASRPSGNTGELFFGEGSRLTVL.

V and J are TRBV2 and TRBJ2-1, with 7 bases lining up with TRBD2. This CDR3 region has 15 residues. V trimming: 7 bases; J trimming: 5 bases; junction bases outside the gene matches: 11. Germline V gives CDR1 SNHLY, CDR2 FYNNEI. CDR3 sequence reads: CASKTAGLGDNEQFF. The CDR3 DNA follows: TGTGCCAGCAAAACAGCGGGGCTTGGGGACAATGAGCAGTTCTTC.

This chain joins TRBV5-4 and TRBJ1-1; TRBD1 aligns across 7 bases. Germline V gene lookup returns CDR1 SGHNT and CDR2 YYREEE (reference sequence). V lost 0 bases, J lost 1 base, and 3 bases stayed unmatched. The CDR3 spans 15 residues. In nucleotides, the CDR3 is TGTGCCAGCAGCTTGGGGACAGGTCGGAACACTGAAGCTTTCTTT. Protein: CASSLGTGRNTEAFF.

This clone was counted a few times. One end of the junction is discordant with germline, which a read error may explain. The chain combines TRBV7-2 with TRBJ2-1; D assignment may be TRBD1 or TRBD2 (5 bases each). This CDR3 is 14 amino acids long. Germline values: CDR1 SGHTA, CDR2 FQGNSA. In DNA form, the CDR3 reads TGTGCCAGCAGCTTTTGGGGGACCTATAATGAGCAGTTCTTC. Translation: CASSFWGTYNEQFF.

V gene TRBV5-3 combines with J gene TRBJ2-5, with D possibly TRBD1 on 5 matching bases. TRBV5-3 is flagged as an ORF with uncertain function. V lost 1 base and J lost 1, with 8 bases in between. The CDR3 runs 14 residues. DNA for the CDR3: TGTGCCAGAAGCTTGAGGACATCCCAAGAGACCCAGTACTTC. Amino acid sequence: CARSLRTSQETQYF.

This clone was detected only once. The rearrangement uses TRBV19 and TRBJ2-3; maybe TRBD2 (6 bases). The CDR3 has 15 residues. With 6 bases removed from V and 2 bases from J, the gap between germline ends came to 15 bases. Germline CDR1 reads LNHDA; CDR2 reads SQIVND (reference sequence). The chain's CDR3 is CASSPSGLNTDTQYF. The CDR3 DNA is TGTGCCAGTAGCCCCAGCGGGTTAAACACAGATACGCAGTATTTT.